Listed here are 29 T cell receptor beta chains from one sample, sequenced in a study of blood T cell repertoires in COVID-19. Sequencing was performed with immunoSEQ multiplex PCR; in TCRdb, only in-frame clones are kept and a portion is missing. The sample records tens of thousands of clones, about four fifths being singletons. Material for sequencing was peripheral blood. The receptors here all came from a woman older than 75 with acute or convalescent COVID-19.

The chain has TRBV21-1 and TRBJ1-4; the table calls TRBD1, which could not be checked here. TRBV21-1 is reported as a pseudogene. The CDR3 spans 18 residues. The CDR3, as DNA: TGTGCCAGCAGCAAAGAAGAGTCTGGAAACAGCCGTAATGAAAAACTGTTTTTT. It encodes CASSKEESGNSRNEKLFF.

This chain uses TRBV5-1 with TRBJ2-7; 11 bases are a match to TRBD1. CDR3 length: 15 amino acids. V trimming: 5 bases; J trimming: 5 bases; junction bases outside the gene matches: 9. Germline V CDR1 and CDR2: SGHRS, YFSETQ. The CDR3 nucleotides read TGCGCCAGCAGTTCGGGGACAGGGGGAATCAACGAGCAGTACTTC. This codes for CASSSGTGGINEQYF.

V gene TRBV25-1 combines with J gene TRBJ2-1, with 7 bases that match TRBD2. J gave up 2 bases and V 10 bases, and 14 bases lay outside the gene matches. The CDR3 totals 16 residues. Germline V gene lookup returns CDR1 MGHDK and CDR2 SYGVNS. The CDR3 DNA sequence: TGTGCCAACCGAAGTTCACTAGCGTTAACCTACAATGAGCAGTTCTTC. This sequence encodes CANRSSLALTYNEQFF.

The chain carries TRBV3-1 (or the pseudogene TRBV3-2) and TRBJ2-7; no definite D call. The V end was cut by 2 bases, the J end by 3 bases, with 14 bases between. The CDR3 length is 15 residues. The germline V gene encodes CDR1 LGHDT and CDR2 YNNKEL (reference sequence). This CDR3 is CASSQSISPDYEQYF. The CDR3 DNA sequence: TGTGCCAGCAGCCAATCTATTAGCCCGGACTACGAGCAGTACTTC.

The chain has TRBV9 and TRBJ2-7; 7 positions match TRBD1. J lost 2 bases, V lost 4 bases, and 9 bases had no gene match. The CDR3 is 15 amino acids. CDR1 and CDR2 from the germline V gene are SGDLS and YYNGEE. As DNA, the CDR3 is TGTGCCAGCAGCCGTACAGGGGACAGCGCCTACGAGCAGTACTTC. It is translated as CASSRTGDSAYEQYF.

This chain links TRBV29-1 with TRBJ1-2; 7 bases align to TRBD1. This CDR3 contains 12 residues. Germline V gives CDR1 SQVTM, CDR2 ANQGSEA. Losses at the gene ends were 4 bases for V and 2 bases for J; bases not matched to a gene: 1. CDR3 DNA: TGCAGCGTTGCACAGGGGAACTATGGCTACACCTTC. Its translation: CSVAQGNYGYTF.

The J gene is TRBJ1-2, the V gene TRBV3-1 (or the pseudogene TRBV3-2); 7 bases align to TRBD1. The V gene end was trimmed by 3 bases and the J gene end by 0 bases; junction bases not matched to a gene: 13. The CDR3 is 18 amino acids. Per the germline V gene, CDR1 is LGHDT and CDR2 is YNNKEL (reference sequence). The CDR3 DNA is TGTGCCAGCAGCCACCGAGGAGGGGGCGTAGGAGCTAACTATGGCTACACCTTC. Its translation is CASSHRGGGVGANYGYTF.

J is TRBJ2-2 and V is TRBV7-2; 10 bases agree with TRBD2. Germline CDR1 and CDR2: SGHTA and FQGNSA. The CDR3 covers 17 residues. V was clipped by 2 bases and J by 2 bases; unmatched bases: 5. The CDR3 protein is CASSLSGGAPNTGELFF. DNA for the CDR3: TGTGCCAGCAGCTTAAGCGGGGGGGCCCCTAACACCGGGGAGCTGTTTTTT. Supplemented by reference TRBV7-2 and TRBJ2-2, the full variable domain reads GAGVSQSPSNKVTEKGKDVELRCDPISGHTALYWYRQSLGQGLEFLIYFQGNSAPDKSGLPSDRFSAERTGGSVSTLTIQRTQQEDSAVYLCASSLSGGAPNTGELFFGEGSRLTVL.

This chain links TRBV6-5 with TRBJ1-2, with unresolved D. V was trimmed by 6 bases and J by 2 bases, leaving 10 bases between them. In germline, CDR1 is MNHEY, CDR2 SVGAGI. The CDR3 consists of 13 residues. The chain's CDR3 is CASRSRGNYGYTF. CDR3 sequence (DNA): TGTGCCAGCAGATCCAGAGGGAACTATGGCTACACCTTC.

Comments on this clone: At the DNA level, this CDR3 is encoded by other sequences in the same sample as well. The chain employs TRBV20-1 and TRBJ2-7; 8 bases fit TRBD2. V lost 3 bases to trimming and J lost 3 bases; unmatched junction nucleotides: 4. There are 13 residues in the CDR3. CDR1 and CDR2 from the germline V gene are DFQATT and SNEGSKA (reference sequence). The CDR3 DNA is TGCAGTGCTAGTTTAGCGGGAAACTACGAGCAGTACTTC. Its translation is CSASLAGNYEQYF.

The chain couples TRBV29-1 to TRBJ1-3; TRBD1 aligns across 7 bases. Per germline, CDR1 SQVTM and CDR2 ANQGSEA. The CDR3 contains 15 residues. The J segment lost 3 bases and the V segment lost 4 bases, leaving 9 bases of the junction unmatched. The DNA of the CDR3 is TGCAGCGTTGGGGGCATACAGGGGAGTGGAAACACCATATATTTT. Translated: CSVGGIQGSGNTIYF.

This clone has just one count. The V and J genes are TRBV10-2 and TRBJ2-5; 9 bases match TRBD2. Per the germline V gene, CDR1 is WSHSY and CDR2 is SAAADI. CDR3 length: 14 residues. V gave up 8 bases and J gave up 4 bases; unmatched junction bases: 8. CDR3 loop: CASRGGAVAETQYF. CDR3 bases: TGCGCCAGCCGCGGGGGGGCGGTCGCAGAGACCCAGTACTTC.

This clone has just one count. The chain combines TRBV3-1 (or the pseudogene TRBV3-2) with TRBJ2-7, with 11 positions matching TRBD2. The germline V gene has CDR1 LGHDT and CDR2 YNNKEL (reference sequence). The CDR3 runs 13 residues. V gave up 9 bases and J gave up 6 bases; unmatched junction bases: 7. The CDR3 bases are TGTGCCAGTAGTAGCGGGAGGGCCTTCGAGCAGTACTTC. Encoded protein: CASSSGRAFEQYF.

The sample holds a few counts of this clone. The chain employs TRBV6-2 or TRBV6-3 and TRBJ2-7; 8 nucleotides agree with TRBD1. The CDR3 extends over 12 amino acids. Losses at the gene ends were 2 bases for V and 7 bases for J; bases not matched to a gene: 1. Germline CDR1 reads MNHEY; CDR2 reads SVGEGT. The CDR3 DNA sequence: TGTGCCAGCAGTTACGACAGGGGAGAGCAGTACTTC. Encoded protein: CASSYDRGEQYF.

This clone was seen just once. This chain links TRBV12-3 or TRBV12-4 with TRBJ2-1; 9 bases are shared with TRBD2. Trimming at V came to 7 bases and at J to 5 bases, leaving 3 bases not matched to a gene. The CDR3 runs to 13 residues. CDR3: CASTRLADNEQFF. Here the CDR3 DNA reads TGTGCCAGCACCCGACTAGCGGACAATGAGCAGTTCTTC.

The chain recombines TRBV2 with TRBJ2-7; weak D call: TRBD2 (5 bases). The CDR3 spans 13 residues. V was cut by 7 bases and J by 3 bases, with 13 bases left in between. Germline V lookup: CDR1 SNHLY, CDR2 FYNNEI. As DNA, the CDR3 is TGTGCCAGCACCGAGGGTAGGGACTACGAGCAGTACTTC. As protein: CASTEGRDYEQYF.

The sample holds a few counts of this clone. The chain joins TRBV19 to TRBJ1-5; no clear D. The CDR3 extends over 12 amino acids. Per the germline V gene, CDR1 is LNHDA and CDR2 is SQIVND (reference sequence). Trimming cost V 6 bases and J 6 bases, with 9 bases left between them. CDR3 sequence reads: CASRVAGQPQHF. The CDR3, as DNA: TGTGCCAGTAGGGTCGCCGGTCAGCCCCAGCATTTT.

This sequence joins TRBV5-1 and TRBJ1-2; no clear D. In germline, CDR1 is SGHRS, CDR2 YFSETQ. The CDR3 is 12 residues long. With 5 bases removed from V and 8 bases from J, the gap between germline ends came to 13 bases. The DNA for the CDR3 is TGCGCCAGCAGTTCCGGGATAAGCGGCTACACCTTC. This translates into CASSSGISGYTF. The full variable domain, completed using reference TRBV5-1 and TRBJ1-2, is KAGVTQTPRYLIKTRGQQVTLSCSPISGHRSVSWYQQTPGQGLQFLFEYFSETQRNKGNFPGRFSGRQFSNSRSEMNVSTLELGDSALYLCASSSGISGYTFGSGTRLTVV.

The genes are TRBV7-6 and TRBJ2-5, with 12 bases identical to TRBD2. Unmatched junction bases numbered 10, after V lost 6 bases and J lost 5 bases. This CDR3 has 16 residues. Germline loops: CDR1 SGHVS, CDR2 FNYEAQ. This CDR3 reads CASSQLAGGDRETQYF. CDR3 nucleotides: TGTGCCAGCAGTCAACTAGCGGGGGGCGACAGGGAGACCCAGTACTTC.

As concerns this clone: Other DNA sequences of this sample code for an identical CDR3. The chain links TRBV19 to TRBJ2-5; D uncertain. Between the trimmed V and J ends, which lost 1 base and 2 bases, there was a span of 5 bases. The CDR3 length is 13 residues. The germline V gene encodes CDR1 LNHDA and CDR2 SQIVND (reference sequence). The CDR3 DNA sequence: TGTGCCAGTAGTATAGGGAGTCAAGAGACCCAGTACTTC. The encoded protein is CASSIGSQETQYF.

The chain has TRBV5-1 and TRBJ1-1, with D possibly being TRBD1 (6 bases). The V and J ends lost 4 bases and 1 base respectively, with 23 bases between them. This CDR3 has 18 residues. The germline gives CDR1 SGHRS, CDR2 YFSETQ. The chain's CDR3 is CASSGTTRTEAKNTEAFF. The CDR3 coding sequence is TGCGCCAGCAGCGGAACTACAAGGACAGAAGCTAAGAACACTGAAGCTTTCTTT.

The sample holds a few counts of this clone. The chain links TRBV3-1 (or the pseudogene TRBV3-2) to TRBJ2-2, with D perhaps matching TRBD1 (6 bases). The V gene's germline CDR1 is LGHDT and CDR2 YNNKEL (reference sequence). The CDR3 totals 13 residues. The V gene lost 4 bases and the J gene lost 7 bases, with 10 bases spanning the gap. CDR3: CASSPQGIGELFF. Here the CDR3 DNA reads TGTGCCAGCAGCCCTCAGGGGATCGGGGAGCTGTTTTTT.

The CDR3 sequence: CSVRPSGTRTDTQYF. The CDR3 nucleotides read TGCAGCGTTCGACCAAGCGGGACTCGTACAGATACGCAGTATTTT. The chain is built from TRBV29-1 and TRBJ2-3; 7 bases match TRBD2. The CDR3 sequence is 15 residues long. The V and J ends lost 5 bases and 3 bases, in that order; junction bases with no gene match: 11. From germline, CDR1 is SQVTM and CDR2 ANQGSEA.

The CDR3: CASSYNLQPTNEQYF. CDR3 DNA sequence: TGCGCCAGCAGCTACAACCTGCAACCAACCAACGAGCAGTACTTC. The V call is TRBV5-1, the J call TRBJ2-7; no firm D call. This CDR3 contains 15 residues. Per the germline V gene, CDR1 is SGHRS and CDR2 is YFSETQ. The ends were cut back, 3 bases at V and 5 bases at J, with 18 bases in the middle.

The V call is TRBV30, the J call TRBJ2-4; 7 nucleotides agree with TRBD1. The CDR3 is made up of 16 amino acids. Germline CDR1 is GTSNPN and CDR2 is SVGIG (reference sequence). Germline trimming cut 2 bases from V and 5 bases from J; bases unmatched to any gene: 12. The CDR3 is CAWSPVVGQGENIQYF. The CDR3 DNA reads TGTGCCTGGAGTCCTGTAGTAGGGCAGGGGGAAAACATTCAGTACTTC.

The chain employs TRBV5-1 and TRBJ2-3, with D possibly TRBD1 on 5 matching bases. Germline assignment: CDR1 SGHRS and CDR2 YFSETQ. The V gene lost 0 bases and the J gene lost 0 bases, with 20 bases spanning the gap. The CDR3 is 19 residues long. This CDR3 is CASSLAGAVGDLSTDTQYF. The CDR3 DNA follows: TGCGCCAGCAGCTTGGCTGGGGCGGTGGGTGATCTTAGCACAGATACGCAGTATTTT.

This chain joins TRBV5-1 and TRBJ2-1, with TRBD1 identical over 8 bases. CDR1 is SGHRS and CDR2 is YFSETQ in the germline V gene. The CDR3 length is 14 residues. Germline trimming cut 3 bases from V and 6 bases from J; bases unmatched to any gene: 5. The CDR3 region has the DNA TGCGCCAGCAGCTCGGACAGGGCCCTCAATGAGCAGTTCTTC. It specifies CASSSDRALNEQFF.

This rearrangement joins TRBV5-8 to TRBJ1-4, with 9 bases lining up with TRBD1. The CDR3 sequence is 16 residues long. Germline V lookup: CDR1 SGHTS, CDR2 YDEGEE. Losses at the gene ends were 4 bases for V and 7 bases for J; bases not matched to a gene: 11. Here the CDR3 reads CASSRMAGTGTEKLFF. The DNA of the CDR3 is TGTGCCAGCAGCCGTATGGCCGGGACAGGGACTGAAAAACTGTTTTTT. The full variable domain, completed using reference TRBV5-8 and TRBJ1-4, is EAGVTQSPTHLIKTRGQQATLRCSPISGHTSVYWYQQALGLGLQFLLWYDEGEERNRGNFPPRFSGRQFPNYSSELNVNALELEDSALYLCASSRMAGTGTEKLFFGSGTQLSVL.

This chain joins TRBV5-1 and TRBJ2-3; tentative D call: TRBD2 (5 bases). This CDR3 spans 15 amino acids. Trimming took off 2 bases at V and 2 bases at J, with 12 bases between the two ends. Germline V gene sequence: CDR1 SGHRS, CDR2 YFSETQ. Written as DNA, the CDR3 is TGCGCCAGCAGCTTCGAGGGAGCATACACAGATACGCAGTATTTT. Residues: CASSFEGAYTDTQYF.